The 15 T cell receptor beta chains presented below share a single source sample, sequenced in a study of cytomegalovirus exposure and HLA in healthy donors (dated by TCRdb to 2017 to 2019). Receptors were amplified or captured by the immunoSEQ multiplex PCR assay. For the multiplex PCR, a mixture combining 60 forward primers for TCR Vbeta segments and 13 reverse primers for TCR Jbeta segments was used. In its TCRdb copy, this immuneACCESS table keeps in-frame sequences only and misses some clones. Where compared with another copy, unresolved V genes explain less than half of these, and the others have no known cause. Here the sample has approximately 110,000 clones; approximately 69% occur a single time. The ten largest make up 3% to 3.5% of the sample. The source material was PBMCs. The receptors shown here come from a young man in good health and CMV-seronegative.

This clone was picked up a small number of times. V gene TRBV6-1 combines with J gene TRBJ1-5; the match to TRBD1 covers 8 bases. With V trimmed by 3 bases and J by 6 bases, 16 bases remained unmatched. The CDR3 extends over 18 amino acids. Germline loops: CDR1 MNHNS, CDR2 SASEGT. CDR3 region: CASSDSVPGTGFPQPQHF. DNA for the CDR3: TGTGCCAGCAGTGATTCGGTCCCCGGGACAGGTTTCCCTCAGCCCCAGCATTTT.

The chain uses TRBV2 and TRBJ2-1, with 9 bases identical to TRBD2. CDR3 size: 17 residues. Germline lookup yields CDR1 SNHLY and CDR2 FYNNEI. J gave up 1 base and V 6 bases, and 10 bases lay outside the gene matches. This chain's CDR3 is CASRGVSGGISYNEQFF. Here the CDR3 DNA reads TGTGCCAGCAGGGGGGTTAGCGGGGGAATATCCTACAATGAGCAGTTCTTC.

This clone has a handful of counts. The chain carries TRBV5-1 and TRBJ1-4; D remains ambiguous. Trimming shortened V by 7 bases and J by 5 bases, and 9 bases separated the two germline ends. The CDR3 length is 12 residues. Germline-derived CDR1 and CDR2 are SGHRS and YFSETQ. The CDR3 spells CASRELNEKLFF. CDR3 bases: TGCGCCAGCCGAGAGCTGAATGAAAAACTGTTTTTT.

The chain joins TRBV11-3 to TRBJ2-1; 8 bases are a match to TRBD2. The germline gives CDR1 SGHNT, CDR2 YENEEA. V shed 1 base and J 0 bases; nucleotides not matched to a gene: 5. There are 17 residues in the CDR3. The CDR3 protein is CASSLGAGDISYNEQFF. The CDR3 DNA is TGTGCCAGCAGCTTAGGAGCGGGGGACATCTCCTACAATGAGCAGTTCTTC.

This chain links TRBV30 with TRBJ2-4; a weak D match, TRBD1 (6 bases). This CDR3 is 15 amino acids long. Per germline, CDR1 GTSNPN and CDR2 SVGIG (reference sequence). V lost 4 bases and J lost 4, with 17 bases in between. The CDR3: CAWNSPGQGKNIQYF. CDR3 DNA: TGTGCCTGGAACTCACCAGGGCAGGGGAAAAACATTCAGTACTTC.

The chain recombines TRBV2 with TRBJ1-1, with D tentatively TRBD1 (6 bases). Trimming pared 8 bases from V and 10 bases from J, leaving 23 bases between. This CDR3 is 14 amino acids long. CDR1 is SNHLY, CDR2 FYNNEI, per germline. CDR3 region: CASEMSPIQGGAFF. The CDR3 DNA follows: TGTGCCAGCGAGATGTCCCCGATCCAAGGGGGAGCTTTCTTT.

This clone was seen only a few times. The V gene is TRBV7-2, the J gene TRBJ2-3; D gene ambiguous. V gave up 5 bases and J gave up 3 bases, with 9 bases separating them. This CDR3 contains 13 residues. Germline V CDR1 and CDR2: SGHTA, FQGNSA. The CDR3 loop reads CASSPQVTDTQYF. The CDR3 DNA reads TGTGCCAGCAGCCCCCAGGTAACAGATACGCAGTATTTT. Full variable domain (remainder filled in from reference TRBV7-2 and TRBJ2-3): GAGVSQSPSNKVTEKGKDVELRCDPISGHTALYWYRQSLGQGLEFLIYFQGNSAPDKSGLPSDRFSAERTGGSVSTLTIQRTQQEDSAVYLCASSPQVTDTQYFGPGTRLTVL.

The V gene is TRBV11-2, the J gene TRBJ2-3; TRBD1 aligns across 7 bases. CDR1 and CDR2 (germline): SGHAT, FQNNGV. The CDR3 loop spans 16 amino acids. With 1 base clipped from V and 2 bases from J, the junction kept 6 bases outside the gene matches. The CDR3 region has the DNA TGTGCCAGCAGCTTAGCGCGTGACAGGGCCACAGATACGCAGTATTTT. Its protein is CASSLARDRATDTQYF.

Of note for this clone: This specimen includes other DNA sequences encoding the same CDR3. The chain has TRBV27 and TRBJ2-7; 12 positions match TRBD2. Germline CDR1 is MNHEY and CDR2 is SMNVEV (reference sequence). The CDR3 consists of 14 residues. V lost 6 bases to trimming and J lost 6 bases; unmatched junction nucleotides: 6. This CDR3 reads CASRLAGGPGEQYF. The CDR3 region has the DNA TGTGCCAGCAGACTAGCGGGAGGCCCGGGCGAGCAGTACTTC.

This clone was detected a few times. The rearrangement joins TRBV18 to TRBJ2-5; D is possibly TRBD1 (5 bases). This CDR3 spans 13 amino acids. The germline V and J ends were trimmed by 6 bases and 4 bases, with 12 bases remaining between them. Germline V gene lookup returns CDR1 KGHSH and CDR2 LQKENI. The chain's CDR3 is CASSDQGGETQYF. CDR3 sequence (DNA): TGTGCCAGCTCGGACCAGGGTGGAGAGACCCAGTACTTC.

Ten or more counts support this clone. The CDR3 coding sequence is TGTGCCAGCAGCCCCAGGACATCTGGAAACACCATATATTTT. Translation: CASSPRTSGNTIYF. The chain recombines TRBV11-2 with TRBJ1-3; possibly TRBD1 for D (5 bases). Per germline, CDR1 SGHAT and CDR2 FQNNGV. V lost 5 bases, J lost 1 base, and 9 bases lay in between. CDR3 length equals 14 residues.

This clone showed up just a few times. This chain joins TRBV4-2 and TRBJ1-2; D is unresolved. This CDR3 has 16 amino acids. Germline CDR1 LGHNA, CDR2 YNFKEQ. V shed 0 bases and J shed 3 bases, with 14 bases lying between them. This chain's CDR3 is CASSQEYGSGDYGYTF. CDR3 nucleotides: TGTGCCAGCAGCCAAGAGTACGGGAGCGGGGACTATGGCTACACCTTC.

Here the CDR3 DNA reads TGTGCCAGCAGCCAACTAAGGAATGAGCAGTTCTTC. It translates to CASSQLRNEQFF. The rearrangement links TRBV7-9 to TRBJ2-1; D is unresolved. Trimming stripped 5 bases from V and 7 bases from J, with 9 bases between. The CDR3 loop spans 12 amino acids. Germline V gene sequence: CDR1 SEHNR, CDR2 FQNEAQ (reference sequence).

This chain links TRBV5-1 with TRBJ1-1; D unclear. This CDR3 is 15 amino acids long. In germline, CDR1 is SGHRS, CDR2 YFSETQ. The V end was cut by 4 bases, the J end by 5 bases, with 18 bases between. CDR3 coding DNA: TGCGCCAGCAGCCCGTCGGTAGGAAGGAGTACTGAAGCTTTCTTT. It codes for CASSPSVGRSTEAFF.

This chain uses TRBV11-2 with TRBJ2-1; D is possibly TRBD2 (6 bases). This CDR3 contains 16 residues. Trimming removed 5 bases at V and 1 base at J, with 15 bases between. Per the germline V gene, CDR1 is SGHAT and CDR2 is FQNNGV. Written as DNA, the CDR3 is TGTGCCAGCAGCCCCGTCAGCGGGCCATCCTACAATGAGCAGTTCTTC. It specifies CASSPVSGPSYNEQFF. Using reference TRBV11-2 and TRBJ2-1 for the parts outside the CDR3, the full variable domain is EAGVAQSPRYKIIEKRQSVAFWCNPISGHATLYWYQQILGQGPKLLIQFQNNGVVDDSQLPKDRFSAERLKGVDSTLKIQPAKLEDSAVYLCASSPVSGPSYNEQFFGPGTRLTVL.